Listed here are 31 T cell receptor beta chains from one sample, sequenced in a study of tumor-infiltrating lymphocytes in localized non-small cell lung cancer. Repertoires were generated with immunoSEQ multiplex PCR, while TCRdb's copy carries only in-frame clones and drops some. The table records about 8,400 clones, roughly three quarters of them present only once. The sample comprised uninvolved lung tissue not adjacent to the tumor. The receptors were gathered from a human donor with non-small cell lung cancer.

The V gene is TRBV29-1, the J gene TRBJ2-7; 9 nucleotides line up with TRBD2. Germline CDR1 is SQVTM and CDR2 is ANQGSEA. Unmatched junction bases numbered 10, after V lost 4 bases and J lost 3 bases. The CDR3 loop spans 15 amino acids. The CDR3 bases are TGCAGCGTTGCCGGGATTGGAGCGGGAGGCTACGAGCAGTACTTC. It encodes CSVAGIGAGGYEQYF.

This chain uses TRBV7-9 with TRBJ2-1; D gene ambiguous. Deletions cut 5 bases from V and 5 bases from J, with 7 bases between. The CDR3 sequence is 12 residues long. Germline loops: CDR1 SEHNR, CDR2 FQNEAQ (reference sequence). CDR3 nucleotides: TGTGCCAGCAGCCGTCAGGACAATGAGCAGTTCTTC. Protein sequence: CASSRQDNEQFF.

V gene TRBV25-1 combines with J gene TRBJ1-3, with 12 bases identical to TRBD1. The CDR3 consists of 18 residues. The junction had 10 bases not matched to a gene; V was cut back by 3 bases and J by 4 bases. Germline-derived CDR1 and CDR2 are MGHDK and SYGVNS. CDR3 protein: CASSDPPGQGARGNTIYF. The CDR3 DNA follows: TGTGCCAGCAGTGACCCACCGGGACAGGGGGCGAGAGGAAACACCATATATTTT.

Only a few counts were recorded for this clone. V gene TRBV5-1 combines with J gene TRBJ2-2; D uncertain. From germline, CDR1 is SGHRS and CDR2 YFSETQ. This CDR3 is built from 15 residues. Between the trimmed V and J ends, which lost 4 bases and 0 bases, there was a span of 10 bases. DNA for the CDR3: TGCGCCAGCAGCACAGACCAGGCGAACACCGGGGAGCTGTTTTTT. Translated, it gives CASSTDQANTGELFF.

There are a few counts of this clone. The chain links TRBV19 to TRBJ1-5; perhaps TRBD1 as D (5 bases). Germline CDR1 and CDR2: LNHDA and SQIVND (reference sequence). CDR3 size: 13 residues. V was clipped by 3 bases and J by 14 bases, with 17 bases between them. The CDR3 DNA follows: TGTGCCAGTAGTATTAAGGAGACAGTCCCCAAGCATTTT. Translating gives CASSIKETVPKHF.

The chain has TRBV11-3 and TRBJ1-1; D not certain. The germline CDR1 and CDR2 sequences are SGHNT and YENEEA. The CDR3 is 13 residues long. V was clipped by 1 base and J by 2 bases, with 5 bases between them. DNA for the CDR3: TGTGCCAGCAGCTTAGGCGGCAACACTGAAGCTTTCTTT. This translates into CASSLGGNTEAFF.

This chain links TRBV6-5 with TRBJ1-3, with D possibly being TRBD1 (5 bases). V gave up 7 bases and J gave up 8 bases, with 15 bases separating them. The CDR3 contains 13 residues. Germline-derived CDR1 and CDR2 are MNHEY and SVGAGI. CDR3 nucleotide sequence: TGTGCCAGCAAAATTCAGGGAGGAGACACCATATATTTT. It translates to CASKIQGGDTIYF.

This clone occurred a few times. V gene TRBV5-1 combines with J gene TRBJ1-1; possibly TRBD1 for D (5 bases). The germline gives CDR1 SGHRS, CDR2 YFSETQ. With 4 bases removed from V and 5 bases from J, the gap between germline ends came to 12 bases. The length of the CDR3 is 13 residues. The CDR3 reads CASSPEGRTEAFF. For the CDR3, the DNA is TGCGCCAGCAGCCCGGAGGGGAGGACTGAAGCTTTCTTT.

This rearrangement joins TRBV28 to TRBJ2-3; D gene uncertain. Looked up from germline, CDR1 is MDHEN and CDR2 is SYDVKM. With 5 bases removed from V and 6 bases from J, the gap between germline ends came to 9 bases. This CDR3 comprises 12 residues. CDR3 coding DNA: TGTGCCAGCAGTACAGTGGCCGATACGCAGTATTTT. This sequence encodes CASSTVADTQYF.

This clone appeared a few times. The chain uses TRBV5-1 and TRBJ1-1; 8 bases line up with TRBD1. The CDR3 length is 14 residues. Germline V gene data show CDR1 as SGHRS and CDR2 as YFSETQ. V lost 6 bases to trimming and J lost 1 base; unmatched junction nucleotides: 5. This chain's CDR3 is CASTPGTGNTEAFF. The CDR3 DNA is TGCGCCAGCACCCCCGGGACAGGGAACACTGAAGCTTTCTTT.

As DNA, the CDR3 is TGTGCCAGCAGTTCGCTTAGGGGAGAAGAGACAGATACGCAGTATTTT. It translates to CASSSLRGEETDTQYF. The V call is TRBV27, the J call TRBJ2-3; D possibly uses TRBD1 or TRBD2 (5 bases each). This CDR3 region has 16 residues. Germline CDR1 is MNHEY and CDR2 is SMNVEV (reference sequence). V lost 4 bases and J lost 3, with 17 bases in between.

The rearrangement joins TRBV5-1 to TRBJ2-3; no reliable D call. This CDR3 is built from 13 residues. Trimming cost V 4 bases and J 3 bases, with 9 bases left between them. Germline V gene lookup returns CDR1 SGHRS and CDR2 YFSETQ. The CDR3 nucleotides are TGCGCCAGCAGCCTTTTCGGAACAGATACGCAGTATTTT. It translates to CASSLFGTDTQYF.

The table lists this clone with a count of one. The chain employs TRBV7-9 and TRBJ2-5; a possible D gene is TRBD2 (5 bases). Germline CDR1 and CDR2: SEHNR and FQNEAQ (reference sequence). There are 16 residues in the CDR3. V dropped 1 base and J dropped 5 bases, with 17 bases sitting between them. The CDR3 region has the DNA TGTGCCAGCAGCTTAGGTGTAGGGAGTATCGGCGAGACCCAGTACTTC. This codes for CASSLGVGSIGETQYF.

This clone was counted a single time. The rearrangement joins TRBV12-5 to TRBJ1-2; TRBD1 matches at 7 bases. Trimming cost V 5 bases and J 3 bases; bases outside gene matches: 12. CDR1 is LGHNT, CDR2 FRNRAP, per germline. The CDR3 extends over 16 amino acids. The CDR3 DNA reads as TGTGCTAGTGGTGGGGGACAGCCCTCCGGGGACTATGGCTACACCTTC. It is translated as CASGGGQPSGDYGYTF.

This sequence joins TRBV28 and TRBJ1-1; no firm D call. Trimming took off 1 base at V and 2 bases at J, with 8 bases between the two ends. The CDR3 is 14 amino acids. The V gene's germline CDR1 is MDHEN and CDR2 SYDVKM. The DNA for the CDR3 is TGTGCCAGCAGTTTATTGGCAGGAAACACTGAAGCTTTCTTT. It encodes CASSLLAGNTEAFF. The complete variable domain, with remaining parts taken from reference TRBV28 and TRBJ1-1, reads DVKVTQSSRYLVKRTGEKVFLECVQDMDHENMFWYRQDPGLGLRLIYFSYDVKMKEKGDIPEGYSVSREKKERFSLILESASTNQTSMYLCASSLLAGNTEAFFGQGTRLTVV.

The V and J genes are TRBV9 and TRBJ2-7; D tentatively fits TRBD1 or TRBD2 (5 bases each). Trimming stripped 4 bases from V and 4 bases from J, with 15 bases between. The germline V gene has CDR1 SGDLS and CDR2 YYNGEE. CDR3 length equals 14 residues. DNA of the CDR3: TGTGCCAGCAGCTCTAGGGACGGAGAGTACGAGCAGTACTTC. Amino acid sequence: CASSSRDGEYEQYF.

This chain uses TRBV11-2 with TRBJ2-7; TRBD2 agrees at 9 bases. V trimming: 7 bases; J trimming: 0 bases; junction bases outside the gene matches: 19. The CDR3 has 19 amino acids. Germline loops: CDR1 SGHAT, CDR2 FQNNGV. The CDR3 nucleotides are TGTGCCAGCACCCCGGAGGTAGCGGGAGAATCCGTGGTCTCCTACGAGCAGTACTTC. Translation gives CASTPEVAGESVVSYEQYF. The full variable domain, its missing parts supplied by reference TRBV11-2 and TRBJ2-7, is EAGVAQSPRYKIIEKRQSVAFWCNPISGHATLYWYQQILGQGPKLLIQFQNNGVVDDSQLPKDRFSAERLKGVDSTLKIQPAKLEDSAVYLCASTPEVAGESVVSYEQYFGPGTRLTVT.

The chain recombines TRBV6-5 with TRBJ1-5; D ambiguous. Between the trimmed V and J ends, which lost 6 bases and 6 bases, there was a span of 12 bases. Germline V gene lookup returns CDR1 MNHEY and CDR2 SVGAGI. There are 13 residues in the CDR3. CDR3: CASSQRVSQPQHF. The CDR3 DNA reads as TGTGCCAGCAGCCAGAGGGTGTCTCAGCCCCAGCATTTT.

This clone was seen once. CDR3 amino acids: CASSFTGVSDTQYF. The CDR3 DNA sequence: TGTGCCAGCAGCTTCACAGGGGTTTCAGATACGCAGTATTTT. The chain carries TRBV11-3 and TRBJ2-3; 7 bases align to TRBD1. Germline CDR1 is SGHNT and CDR2 is YENEEA. With V trimmed by 3 bases and J by 4 bases, 4 bases remained unmatched. The CDR3 is 14 amino acids.

This clone is deemed medium-sized. This chain joins TRBV6-6 and TRBJ2-7; D may be TRBD1 (7 bases). Trimming cost V 5 bases and J 6 bases, with 23 bases left between them. Germline loops: CDR1 MNHNY, CDR2 SVGAGI (reference sequence). The CDR3 is 16 amino acids. The CDR3 DNA reads TGTGCCAGCAGTCCAGGGGGAATGGGGGGCTTAAGCGAGCAGTACTTC. It specifies CASSPGGMGGLSEQYF.

V usage is TRBV5-1 and J usage is TRBJ1-1; no firm D call. V lost 1 base, J lost 4 bases, and 11 bases lay in between. The CDR3 extends over 14 amino acids. CDR1 and CDR2 (germline): SGHRS, YFSETQ. CDR3 DNA: TGCGCCAGCAGCTTGTTTGGGGATGGCACTGAAGCTTTCTTT. Translated, it gives CASSLFGDGTEAFF.

This clone was detected once. The V call is TRBV28, the J call TRBJ2-1, with TRBD2 identical over 13 bases. Germline CDR1 reads MDHEN; CDR2 reads SYDVKM. With V trimmed by 6 bases and J by 7 bases, 12 bases remained unmatched. The CDR3 extends over 17 amino acids. The chain's CDR3 is CASRMNGLAGALNEQFF. DNA of the CDR3: TGTGCCAGCAGAATGAACGGACTAGCGGGAGCCTTGAATGAGCAGTTCTTC.

The chain has TRBV5-1 and TRBJ2-5, with D perhaps being TRBD1 or TRBD2 (6 bases each). With 3 bases removed from V and 4 bases from J, the gap between germline ends came to 13 bases. The CDR3 consists of 14 residues. Germline CDR1 reads SGHRS; CDR2 reads YFSETQ. CDR3 bases: TGCGCCAGCAGCTGGAGGGGGGAAGGAGAGACCCAGTACTTC. It specifies CASSWRGEGETQYF.

The V and J genes are TRBV27 and TRBJ2-1; 7 bases fit TRBD1. Looked up from germline, CDR1 is MNHEY and CDR2 is SMNVEV (reference sequence). The CDR3 loop spans 13 amino acids. Unmatched junction bases numbered 7, after V lost 8 bases and J lost 6 bases. The CDR3 sequence is CASHRQGGNEQFF. In DNA form, the CDR3 reads TGTGCCAGCCACCGACAGGGTGGCAATGAGCAGTTCTTC.

This clone has just a few counts. The chain carries TRBV5-1 and TRBJ2-7, with a weak D call TRBD1 (6 bases). This CDR3 spans 12 amino acids. Deletions cut 7 bases from V and 3 bases from J, with 11 bases between. CDR1 SGHRS and CDR2 YFSETQ come from the germline V gene. CDR3 bases: TGCGCCAGCGCAGGGGACAACTACGAGCAGTACTTC. Translation: CASAGDNYEQYF.

The chain employs TRBV11-2 and TRBJ2-3, with TRBD1 identical over 7 bases. Per germline, CDR1 SGHAT and CDR2 FQNNGV. The J segment lost 4 bases and the V segment lost 8 bases, leaving 3 bases of the junction unmatched. CDR3 length: 12 residues. CDR3 DNA: TGTGCCAGCCGAGGGACAGCAGATACGCAGTATTTT. Translated, it gives CASRGTADTQYF.

The gene calls are TRBV5-1 and TRBJ2-1; 11 bases align to TRBD2. V shed 0 bases and J 5 bases; nucleotides not matched to a gene: 1. Looked up from germline, CDR1 is SGHRS and CDR2 is YFSETQ. This CDR3 has 15 residues. The CDR3: CASSLGLAGNNEQFF. CDR3 sequence (DNA): TGCGCCAGCAGCTTGGGACTAGCGGGAAACAATGAGCAGTTCTTC.

CDR3 region: CAATGHISNQPQHF. The CDR3 region has the DNA TGTGCCGCGACGGGACACATTAGCAATCAGCCCCAGCATTTT. This chain uses TRBV19 with TRBJ1-5, with D maybe TRBD1 (6 bases). This CDR3 has 14 residues. CDR1 LNHDA and CDR2 SQIVND come from the germline V gene (reference sequence). V lost 11 bases, J lost 0 bases, and 14 bases lay in between.

The J gene is TRBJ2-7, the V gene TRBV6-5; a possible D gene is TRBD1 (6 bases). V was pared by 4 bases and J by 2 bases, with 12 bases between. The V gene's germline CDR1 is MNHEY and CDR2 SVGAGI. CDR3 length: 14 residues. CDR3 nucleotides: TGTGCCAGCAGTTTAGGGGACAAAACCTACGAGCAGTACTTC. Its translation is CASSLGDKTYEQYF.

The V call is TRBV14, the J call TRBJ2-1; TRBD2 matches at 7 bases. Germline assignment: CDR1 SGHDN and CDR2 FVKESK. Trimming took 4 bases from V and 5 from J; bases not matched to a gene: 11. The CDR3 has 16 amino acids. CDR3 nucleotide sequence: TGTGCCAGCAGCCCATTTCCCCAGGGAGGGAACAATGAGCAGTTCTTC. Protein: CASSPFPQGGNNEQFF. The entire variable domain, with the rest obtained from reference TRBV14 and TRBJ2-1, is as follows: EAGVTQFPSHSVIEKGQTVTLRCDPISGHDNLYWYRRVMGKEIKFLLHFVKESKQDESGMPNNRFLAERTGGTYSTLKVQPAELEDSGVYFCASSPFPQGGNNEQFFGPGTRLTVL.

V and J are TRBV18 and TRBJ2-7, with D perhaps matching TRBD2 (6 bases). The V end was cut by 1 base, the J end by 3 bases, with 13 bases between. CDR3 length: 15 amino acids. CDR1 is KGHSH, CDR2 LQKENI, per germline. The CDR3 sequence is CASSPLDGRGYEQYF. Here the CDR3 DNA reads TGTGCCAGCTCACCACTCGACGGGAGAGGCTACGAGCAGTACTTC.